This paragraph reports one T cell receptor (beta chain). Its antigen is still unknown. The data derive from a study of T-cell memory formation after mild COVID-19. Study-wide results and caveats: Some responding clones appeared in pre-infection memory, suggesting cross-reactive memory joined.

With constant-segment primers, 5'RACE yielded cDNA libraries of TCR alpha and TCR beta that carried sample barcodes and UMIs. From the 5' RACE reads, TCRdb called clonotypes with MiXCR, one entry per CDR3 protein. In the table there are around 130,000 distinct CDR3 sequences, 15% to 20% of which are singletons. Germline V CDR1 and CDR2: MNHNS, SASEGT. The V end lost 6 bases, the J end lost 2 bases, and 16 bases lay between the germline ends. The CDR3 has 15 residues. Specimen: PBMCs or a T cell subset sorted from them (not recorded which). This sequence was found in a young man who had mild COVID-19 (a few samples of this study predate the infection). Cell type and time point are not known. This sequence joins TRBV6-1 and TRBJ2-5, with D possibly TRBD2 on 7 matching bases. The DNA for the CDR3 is TGTGCCAGCAGCCCCGCGGGGGCGGGACAAGAGACCCAGTACTTC. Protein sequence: CASSPAGAGQETQYF.